This entry is about one T cell receptor beta chain. These data are taken from a study of T cell changes during pregnancy in multiple sclerosis. The CDR3 covers 16 residues. Trimming removed 5 bases from V and 1 base from J; junction bases left unmatched: 6. CDR1 and CDR2 (germline): KGHSH, LQKENI. TCRdb's table, derived via immunoSEQ multiplex PCR, lists solely in-frame clones and lacks some. Among 25,000 to 35,000 clones, about 88% were seen once, and the ten largest hold roughly 0.42%. Sample: CD4+ T cells from peripheral blood mononuclear cells, taken in the second trimester of pregnancy. The gene calls are TRBV18 and TRBJ2-3; 10 positions agree with TRBD1. This clonotype originated in a female donor in good health, enrolled as a control in a pregnancy study. The CDR3 loop is CASSTQTGGGTDTQYF. CDR3 DNA: TGTGCCAGCTCAACCCAGACAGGGGGCGGCACAGATACGCAGTATTTT.